The 12 T cell receptor beta chains reported below all come from one sample, sequenced in a study of blood T cells in healthy people across ages. Combining a sample-barcoded 5' primer with a J-beta primer mix, a second PCR ran for 7 to 11 cycles. TCRdb recomputed calls from the 5' RACE reads with MiXCR, one row per CDR3 protein. The repertoire holds 1.5 million or so distinct CDR3 sequences, with about 40% as singletons. Material for sequencing was blood. These receptors originate from a woman aged 18-30 years in good health.

V gene TRBV7-8 combines with J gene TRBJ2-5; 9 bases match TRBD1. Germline V CDR1 and CDR2: SGHVS, FQNEAQ. This CDR3 is 17 amino acids long. V dropped 4 bases and J dropped 2; count of bases not matched to a gene: 11. The CDR3 loop reads CASSSGPGQGPQETQYF. CDR3 DNA: TGTGCCAGCAGCTCTGGACCGGGACAGGGCCCTCAAGAGACCCAGTACTTC.

V gene TRBV18 combines with J gene TRBJ2-1, with 9 bases lining up with TRBD1. TRBJ2-7 explains the end of the DNA better; the J call may be wrong. CDR1 and CDR2 from the germline V gene are KGHSH and LQKENI. CDR3 size: 16 residues. CDR3 in DNA: TGTGCCAGCTCACCGTTGGACAGGGGCTCCTACAATGAGCAGTACTTC. Encoded protein: CASSPLDRGSYNEQYF.

On this clonotype: Just one base apart from a much larger clone, this may be a read error. The J gene is TRBJ2-1, the V gene TRBV15; D unresolved. The better agreement between TRBJ2-7 and the DNA end casts doubt on the J call. The CDR3 contains 10 residues. Germline-derived CDR1 and CDR2 are LNHNV and YYDKDF (reference sequence). The CDR3 region has the DNA TGTGCCACCAGCGACAATGAGCAGTACTTC. Translated, it gives CATSDNEQYF.

The V gene is TRBV28, the J gene TRBJ1-5, with D possibly being TRBD1 (5 bases). The CDR3 has 15 amino acids. Trimming pared 6 bases from V and 3 bases from J, leaving 15 bases between. Germline lookup yields CDR1 MDHEN and CDR2 SYDVKM. In DNA, the CDR3 is TGTGCCAGCAGACAATTACAGGCGTACAATCAGCCCCAGCATTTT. Translating it yields CASRQLQAYNQPQHF.

This clonotype occurred a few times. V is TRBV6-1 and J is TRBJ2-7, with 7 bases that match TRBD1. Germline CDR1 is MNHNS and CDR2 is SASEGT. Trimming at V came to 10 bases and at J to 9 bases, leaving 6 bases not matched to a gene. CDR3 length: 10 amino acids. The CDR3 is CATDRAGQYF. In DNA, the CDR3 is TGTGCCACCGACAGGGCCGGGCAGTACTTC.

The chain uses TRBV2 and TRBJ1-1; tentative D call: TRBD1 (6 bases). Trimming left V 8 bases short and J 1 base short, with 11 bases between. Germline lookup yields CDR1 SNHLY and CDR2 FYNNEI. This CDR3 is built from 13 residues. This CDR3 is CASFGGGNTEAFF. CDR3 bases: TGTGCCAGCTTTGGGGGCGGGAACACTGAAGCTTTCTTT.

The rearrangement joins TRBV20-1 to TRBJ2-1; TRBD2 aligns across 13 bases. Trimming cost V 0 bases and J 7 bases; bases outside gene matches: 9. Per the germline V gene, CDR1 is DFQATT and CDR2 is SNEGSKA (reference sequence). The CDR3 spans 17 residues. The CDR3 coding sequence is TGCAGTGCTAGAGATCCCTCGACTAGCGGGAGGATAAATGAGCAGTTCTTC. Amino acids: CSARDPSTSGRINEQFF.

This clonotype came up once. The CDR3: CAWGPIQGGKTYEQYF. CDR3 nucleotides: TGTGCCTGGGGCCCAATACAGGGGGGAAAAACCTACGAGCAGTACTTC. This sequence joins TRBV30 and TRBJ2-7, with TRBD1 matching 8 bases. V was pared by 5 bases and J by 2 bases, with 14 bases of the junction left unmatched. The germline V gene has CDR1 GTSNPN and CDR2 SVGIG (reference sequence). The CDR3 extends over 16 amino acids.

The rearrangement uses TRBV6-1 and TRBJ1-1; 8 bases align to TRBD1. The junction had 3 bases not matched to a gene; V was cut back by 0 bases and J by 3 bases. Germline CDR1 and CDR2: MNHNS and SASEGT. The CDR3 runs to 15 residues. Written as DNA, the CDR3 is TGTGCCAGCAGTGAAGCGGGGACAGGCCACACTGAAGCTTTCTTT. It codes for CASSEAGTGHTEAFF.

The V gene is TRBV20-1, the J gene TRBJ1-2; the D is unclear. V was cut by 5 bases and J by 8 bases, with 12 bases left in between. CDR3 size: 11 residues. CDR1 and CDR2 (germline): DFQATT, SNEGSKA (reference sequence). CDR3 in DNA: TGCAGTGCTCAGCCGGGTTTGGGCTACACCTTC. Protein product: CSAQPGLGYTF.

The chain has TRBV2 and TRBJ1-1; D is uncertain. Germline loops: CDR1 SNHLY, CDR2 FYNNEI. With 4 bases removed from V and 11 bases from J, the gap between germline ends came to 8 bases. There are 10 residues in the CDR3. The CDR3 nucleotides are TGTGCCAGCAGTGGAGGGTCGGCTTTCTTT. It encodes CASSGGSAFF.

This clonotype was observed a handful of times. The chain recombines TRBV10-3 with TRBJ2-1, with 13 bases lining up with TRBD2. The V and J ends lost 6 bases and 7 bases, in that order; junction bases with no gene match: 6. This CDR3 has 15 amino acids. Per the germline V gene, CDR1 is ENHRY and CDR2 is SYGVKD. The CDR3 loop reads CAIRKLAGGMNEQFF. In DNA, the CDR3 is TGTGCCATCAGAAAACTAGCGGGGGGGATGAATGAGCAGTTCTTC.